The next 20 T cell receptor beta chains were all read from a single sample in a study of control samples from healthy donors and cancer patients. Using immunoSEQ multiplex PCR, the repertoire was profiled, and TCRdb retains in-frame clones only, with some absent. The sample has roughly 120,000 clones; about 93% are singletons. Material: blood. Receptors originate from a man younger than 40 in good health.

This chain joins TRBV28 and TRBJ1-2, with unresolved D. The CDR3 runs to 18 residues. Trimming left V 2 bases short and J 6 bases short, with 25 bases between. Germline CDR1 MDHEN, CDR2 SYDVKM. CDR3 sequence: CASSLSLTGVRSAHGYTF. CDR3 coding DNA: TGTGCCAGCAGTTTAAGTCTTACCGGGGTAAGGTCGGCCCATGGCTACACCTTC.

The chain uses TRBV7-7 and TRBJ2-7; maybe TRBD1 (5 bases). V gave up 5 bases and J gave up 1 base, with 12 bases separating them. Per germline, CDR1 SSHAT and CDR2 FNYEAQ (reference sequence). The CDR3 is 14 residues long. CDR3 protein: CASSPGRGSYEQYF. DNA of the CDR3: TGTGCCAGCAGCCCCGGAAGGGGATCCTACGAGCAGTACTTC.

The V and J genes are TRBV5-1 and TRBJ2-5; TRBD2 is a possible D gene (6 bases). The CDR3 loop spans 12 amino acids. Germline V gene lookup returns CDR1 SGHRS and CDR2 YFSETQ. Trimming removed 5 bases from V and 5 bases from J, with 10 bases in between. CDR3 region: CASSPGVETQYF. DNA for the CDR3: TGCGCCAGCAGTCCGGGGGTGGAGACCCAGTACTTC.

V is TRBV6-2 or TRBV6-3 and J is TRBJ2-7, with D maybe TRBD2 (5 bases). CDR3 length equals 13 residues. Germline values: CDR1 MNHEY, CDR2 SVGEGT. Trimming cost V 5 bases and J 3 bases, with 11 bases left between them. The CDR3: CASSLRGIYEQYF. The CDR3 region has the DNA TGTGCCAGCAGTCTCCGGGGTATCTACGAGCAGTACTTC.

J is TRBJ1-6 and V is TRBV28, with 8 bases aligning to TRBD1. The CDR3 has 16 amino acids. The V and J ends lost 6 bases and 9 bases, in that order; junction bases with no gene match: 13. Germline values: CDR1 MDHEN, CDR2 SYDVKM. For the CDR3, the DNA is TGTGCCAGCAGAAGATCCCGACAGGGGATAAGTTCACCCCTCCACTTT. Its protein product is CASRRSRQGISSPLHF.

The rearrangement uses TRBV16 and TRBJ2-5, with 10 bases that match TRBD2. The CDR3 contains 16 residues. Looked up from germline, CDR1 is KGHSY and CDR2 is FQNENV. Losses at the gene ends were 4 bases for V and 1 base for J; bases not matched to a gene: 6. The CDR3 loop reads CASSLGLAETQETQYF. In DNA, the CDR3 is TGTGCCAGCAGCCTTGGACTAGCGGAGACCCAAGAGACCCAGTACTTC.

The chain employs TRBV9 and TRBJ1-2; D is unclear. The CDR3 totals 15 residues. Trimming took 0 bases from V and 3 from J, leaving 12 bases between them. Germline CDR1 reads SGDLS; CDR2 reads YYNGEE. The CDR3 loop is CASSVGPEGDYGYTF. CDR3 DNA: TGTGCCAGCAGCGTAGGACCGGAGGGCGACTATGGCTACACCTTC. Full variable domain (rest looked up from reference TRBV9 and TRBJ1-2): DSGVTQTPKHLITATGQRVTLRCSPRSGDLSVYWYQQSLDQGLQFLIQYYNGEERAKGNILERFSAQQFPDLHSELNLSSLELGDSALYFCASSVGPEGDYGYTFGSGTRLTVV.

The chain links TRBV6-5 to TRBJ1-1, with D possibly TRBD1 on 6 matching bases. The CDR3 is 14 amino acids. Trimming pared 8 bases from V and 7 bases from J, leaving 20 bases between. Germline-derived CDR1 and CDR2 are MNHEY and SVGAGI. The CDR3 coding sequence is TGTGCCAGCGGCCCCCTCGGGGGCATCAGTGAAGCTTTCTTT. Translation gives CASGPLGGISEAFF.

The chain has TRBV28 and TRBJ1-6; D may be TRBD1 (6 bases). This CDR3 has 12 residues. Trimming removed 8 bases at V and 7 bases at J, with 9 bases between. Germline CDR1 reads MDHEN; CDR2 reads SYDVKM. In nucleotides, the CDR3 is TGTGCCAGCGTACAGGGAAATTCACCCCTCCACTTT. Amino acid sequence: CASVQGNSPLHF.

The chain has TRBV12-5 and TRBJ2-2, with 7 bases aligning to TRBD1. Germline V lookup: CDR1 LGHNT, CDR2 FRNRAP. The CDR3 is 16 residues long. The trim removed 4 bases at V and 2 bases at J, leaving 7 bases unmatched. In DNA form, the CDR3 reads TGTGCTAGTGGTTCACACCGGGACAGAAACACCGGGGAGCTGTTTTTT. This codes for CASGSHRDRNTGELFF.

This clone was seen only a few times. The sample contains more than one DNA sequence encoding this CDR3. This rearrangement joins TRBV5-4 to TRBJ1-1, with TRBD1 as a possible D gene (5 bases). The CDR3 has 13 amino acids. The V end lost 2 bases, the J end lost 2 bases, and 7 bases lay between the germline ends. Looked up from germline, CDR1 is SGHNT and CDR2 is YYREEE (reference sequence). CDR3 in amino acids: CASSFGGNTEAFF. In DNA, the CDR3 is TGTGCCAGCAGCTTCGGGGGAAACACTGAAGCTTTCTTT.

The chain couples TRBV5-4 to TRBJ2-1; weak D call: TRBD2 (7 bases). CDR1 and CDR2 (germline): SGHNT, YYREEE (reference sequence). The CDR3 runs to 15 residues. Trimming took 4 bases from V and 7 from J, leaving 18 bases between them. Written as DNA, the CDR3 is TGTGCCAGCAGCAAGGGGGGTGTGCGGGGGAATGAGCAGTTCTTC. It codes for CASSKGGVRGNEQFF.

The gene calls are TRBV27 and TRBJ1-4, with a tentative D call TRBD1 (6 bases). Germline V gene lookup returns CDR1 MNHEY and CDR2 SMNVEV (reference sequence). Trimming took 2 bases from V and 12 from J, leaving 16 bases between them. The CDR3 is 14 amino acids. The chain's CDR3 is CASSLILGAGQLFF. The CDR3, as DNA: TGTGCCAGCAGTTTAATATTGGGGGCGGGGCAACTGTTTTTT.

The chain is built from TRBV5-4 and TRBJ2-3, with D perhaps matching TRBD1 (5 bases). V was pared by 7 bases and J by 6 bases, with 18 bases between. The CDR3 is made up of 14 amino acids. Germline V CDR1 and CDR2: SGHNT, YYREEE (reference sequence). The CDR3 is CASLTRAGSDTQYF. The CDR3 DNA follows: TGTGCCAGCCTAACCAGGGCCGGGTCGGATACGCAGTATTTT.

This sequence joins TRBV6-5 and TRBJ2-7; TRBD2 aligns across 11 bases. From germline, CDR1 is MNHEY and CDR2 SVGAGI. V dropped 4 bases and J dropped 5; count of bases not matched to a gene: 4. There are 14 residues in the CDR3. This CDR3 is CASSFSGGAHEQYV. The CDR3 region has the DNA TGTGCCAGCAGTTTTAGCGGGGGGGCCCACGAGCAGTACGTC.

This chain uses TRBV5-1 with TRBJ1-2; D possibly corresponds to TRBD1 (5 bases). The germline V gene encodes CDR1 SGHRS and CDR2 YFSETQ. The CDR3 loop spans 13 amino acids. Between the trimmed V and J ends, which lost 4 bases and 6 bases, there was a span of 13 bases. Written as DNA, the CDR3 is TGCGCCAGCAGCGGGGGTGGGTACGATGGCTACACCTTC. Its translation is CASSGGGYDGYTF. Based on the CDR3 plus reference TRBV5-1 and TRBJ1-2, the full variable domain is KAGVTQTPRYLIKTRGQQVTLSCSPISGHRSVSWYQQTPGQGLQFLFEYFSETQRNKGNFPGRFSGRQFSNSRSEMNVSTLELGDSALYLCASSGGGYDGYTFGSGTRLTVV.

The chain carries TRBV3-1 (or the pseudogene TRBV3-2) and TRBJ1-5; tentative D call: TRBD1 (6 bases). The CDR3 sequence is 16 residues long. Trimming shortened V by 1 base and J by 7 bases, and 17 bases separated the two germline ends. Germline values: CDR1 LGHDT, CDR2 YNNKEL (reference sequence). CDR3 DNA sequence: TGTGCCAGCAGCCAAGGATCCGGGGGCGCGGGACAGCCCCAGCATTTT. This codes for CASSQGSGGAGQPQHF.

The rearrangement joins TRBV2 to TRBJ2-2; weak D call: TRBD2 (6 bases). Germline values: CDR1 SNHLY, CDR2 FYNNEI. Trimming stripped 4 bases from V and 2 bases from J, with 17 bases between. The length of the CDR3 is 17 residues. CDR3 protein: CASSVPVEGSNTGELFF. DNA of the CDR3: TGTGCCAGCAGTGTGCCAGTGGAGGGGAGTAACACCGGGGAGCTGTTTTTT.

The chain uses TRBV5-1 and TRBJ1-1; perhaps TRBD1 as D (6 bases). The CDR3 sequence is 15 residues long. V was trimmed by 3 bases and J by 1 base, leaving 13 bases between them. The germline CDR1 and CDR2 sequences are SGHRS and YFSETQ. The CDR3 sequence is CASSSRQVGNTEAFF. The CDR3 DNA is TGCGCCAGCAGCTCCAGACAGGTGGGGAACACTGAAGCTTTCTTT.

The gene calls are TRBV3-1 (or the pseudogene TRBV3-2) and TRBJ1-6; D might be TRBD1 (5 bases). Trimming took 4 bases from V and 7 from J, leaving 11 bases between them. This CDR3 region has 14 residues. CDR1 is LGHDT and CDR2 is YNNKEL in the germline V gene (reference sequence). CDR3 in DNA: TGTGCCAGCAGCCGACAGCGTGGCAATTCACCCCTCCACTTT. Translated, it gives CASSRQRGNSPLHF.